This TCR beta chain was retrieved from a study of tumor and adjacent non-tumor tissue in lung cancer. Background on the study: Patients were aged about 31 to 85, nine to eleven men and 4 to 6 women, stage I to III.

The template was RNA from unsorted bulk tissue. This non-tumor lung sample came from over 3 cm beyond the tumor edge. TCRbeta libraries were built with three rounds of nested PCR, modified from ARM-PCR. TCRdb fed the multiplex PCR reads into MiXCR, producing one record per CDR3 protein. The table has some 100,000 distinct CDR3 sequences, 65% seen once. Looked up from germline, CDR1 is LGHNA and CDR2 is YSLEER. The trim removed 0 bases at V and 2 bases at J, leaving 7 bases unmatched. The CDR3 covers 16 residues. This clonotype was recorded at least ten times. The source is a man aged 25 to 40 with non-small cell lung cancer. This chain joins TRBV4-3 and TRBJ2-7, with 7 bases lining up with TRBD1. Sequenced sample: distant non-tumor lung tissue. The CDR3 DNA is TGCGCCAGCAGCCAAGAGGGGACAGACCTTCCCTACGAGCAGTACTTC. Its protein is CASSQEGTDLPYEQYF.